What follows are 15 T cell receptor beta chains derived from one specimen sequenced in a study of spatial heterogeneity in lung cancer. General study results and limits: It was found that expanded intratumoral alpha and beta TCR counts tracked tumor mutation counts.

The antigens of these receptors remain unknown. Time point specified: sample taken at primary tumor resection. TCRdb independently ran MiXCR on the 5' RACE reads; one entry per CDR3 protein. The sample holds around 20,000 distinct CDR3 sequences, roughly 10% seen once. This specimen was lung tumor tissue, taken at surgery. The receptors stem from a female donor with early-stage non-small cell lung cancer.

About this clonotype: Little can be read into the size of this beta chain, an off-target read in a library designed for alpha chains. V usage is TRBV3-1 and J usage is TRBJ2-1; D call uncertain. CDR1 is LGHDT and CDR2 is YNNKEL in the germline V gene (reference sequence). V shed 4 bases and J shed 9 bases, with 10 bases lying between them. This CDR3 has 12 residues. CDR3 region: CASSLLTGEQFF. CDR3 nucleotide sequence: TGTGCCAGCAGCCTCCTTACGGGTGAGCAGTTCTTC.

This clonotype turned up a few times. Within a library made for alpha chains, this beta chain is off target, and its count is uninformative. This chain links TRBV6-6 with TRBJ1-5, with TRBD1 matching over 9 bases. The CDR3 runs 17 residues. CDR1 and CDR2 from the germline V gene are MNHNY and SVGAGI (reference sequence). Unmatched junction bases numbered 10, after V lost 3 bases and J lost 4 bases. The CDR3 reads CASSYPGQGTVNQPQHF. Written as DNA, the CDR3 is TGTGCCAGCAGTTATCCCGGACAGGGGACCGTTAATCAGCCCCAGCATTTT.

Remarks on this clonotype: This beta chain slipped into a library made for alpha chains as a stray read, so its size is not meaningful. CDR3: CASSLLVGESPLHF. The CDR3 nucleotides read TGTGCCAGCAGCTTGCTAGTCGGGGAGTCACCCCTCCACTTT. This rearrangement joins TRBV7-2 to TRBJ1-6; D is uncertain. From germline, CDR1 is SGHTA and CDR2 FQGNSA. Trimming left V 3 bases short and J 10 bases short, with 13 bases between. CDR3 size: 14 residues.

This clonotype was counted between two and nine times. This beta chain is off target for a library built for alpha chains, so its abundance means little. This chain joins TRBV18 and TRBJ1-1; TRBD1 matches 11 bases. The CDR3 has 16 amino acids. CDR1 is KGHSH and CDR2 is LQKENI in the germline V gene. V shed 6 bases, J shed 1 base, and the junction held 7 bases outside the gene matches. In nucleotides, the CDR3 is TGTGCCAGCTCGTCGGGACAGGGGGTAGGGAACACTGAAGCTTTCTTT. This codes for CASSSGQGVGNTEAFF.

This clonotype has at least ten counts. Found in a library prepared for alpha chains, this beta chain is an off-target read, and its abundance has little meaning. J is TRBJ2-7 and V is TRBV27, with D possibly matching TRBD2 (5 bases). CDR1 and CDR2 from the germline V gene are MNHEY and SMNVEV (reference sequence). This CDR3 region has 14 residues. The V end lost 4 bases, the J end lost 1 base, and 11 bases lay between the germline ends. CDR3 region: CASSYAGWSYEQYF. The CDR3 bases are TGTGCCAGCAGTTATGCGGGCTGGTCCTACGAGCAGTACTTC.

This clonotype was found many times. Within a library made for alpha chains, this beta chain is off target, and its count is uninformative. The V gene is TRBV5-1, the J gene TRBJ1-3, with 9 bases lining up with TRBD1. The length of the CDR3 is 16 residues. Germline V gene data show CDR1 as SGHRS and CDR2 as YFSETQ. Trimming cost V 4 bases and J 0 bases; bases outside gene matches: 5. This chain's CDR3 is CASSRDRASSGNTIYF. CDR3 nucleotide sequence: TGCGCCAGCAGCCGGGACAGGGCAAGCTCTGGAAACACCATATATTTT.

This clonotype was seen repeatedly, ten times or more. With the library built for alpha chains, this beta chain is off target and its frequency is not meaningful. The chain recombines TRBV7-2 with TRBJ1-5; 8 nucleotides line up with TRBD1. The V segment lost 5 bases and the J segment 3 bases; nucleotides outside the gene matches: 6. Looked up from germline, CDR1 is SGHTA and CDR2 is FQGNSA. This CDR3 has 15 residues. The CDR3 DNA reads as TGTGCCAGCAGCGAGGGACAGGCGACCAATCAGCCCCAGCATTTT. Translation: CASSEGQATNQPQHF.

This clonotype was seen a few times. Little can be read into the size of this beta chain, an off-target read in a library designed for alpha chains. The chain has TRBV3-1 and TRBJ2-7; perhaps TRBD1 as D (5 bases). The CDR3 is 14 residues long. Trimming pared 4 bases from V and 0 bases from J, leaving 10 bases between. The germline gives CDR1 LGHDT, CDR2 YNNKEL (reference sequence). This CDR3 is CASSLQGLSYEQYF. In DNA, the CDR3 is TGTGCCAGCAGCCTTCAGGGCCTCTCCTACGAGCAGTACTTC.

This clonotype turned up a few times. This beta chain slipped into a library made for alpha chains as a stray read, so its size is not meaningful. The chain recombines TRBV12-3 or TRBV12-4 with TRBJ2-7, with 7 nucleotides matching TRBD1. The CDR3 sequence is 15 residues long. V lost 6 bases to trimming and J lost 2 bases; unmatched junction nucleotides: 10. The CDR3 is CASSLPGGVAYEQYF. In nucleotides, the CDR3 is TGTGCCAGCAGCTTACCAGGGGGTGTCGCCTACGAGCAGTACTTC.

This clonotype was counted ten times or more. In a library made to pick up alpha chains, this beta chain is a stray read with a size that means little. The V and J genes are TRBV20-1 and TRBJ2-2; D is possibly TRBD2 (5 bases). The germline V gene has CDR1 DFQATT and CDR2 SNEGSKA (reference sequence). The V and J ends lost 3 bases and 4 bases respectively, with 12 bases between them. The CDR3 has 14 amino acids. CDR3 sequence reads: CSASRPEGTGELFF. The CDR3, as DNA: TGCAGTGCTAGCAGGCCTGAGGGCACCGGGGAGCTGTTTTTT.

This clonotype was observed a handful of times. For a library built for alpha chains, this beta chain is a stray read; little rests on its size. This chain connects TRBV10-3 to TRBJ2-1; 8 bases match TRBD2. The V and J ends lost 6 bases and 10 bases, in that order; junction bases with no gene match: 17. This CDR3 is built from 16 residues. CDR1 ENHRY and CDR2 SYGVKD come from the germline V gene. The CDR3 DNA follows: TGTGCCATCAGAGACGGGGGGGGACATAGAAGTATGGAGCAGTTCTTC. It translates to CAIRDGGGHRSMEQFF.

The table lists this clonotype with many counts. This beta chain turned up in a library designed for alpha chains; as an off-target read, its abundance says little. The chain combines TRBV12-3 or TRBV12-4 with TRBJ1-1; tentative D call: TRBD1 (6 bases). Trimming took 1 base from V and 11 from J, leaving 14 bases between them. The CDR3 consists of 13 residues. CDR3 loop: CASSLGAGAQAFF. The CDR3 DNA reads as TGTGCCAGCAGTTTAGGAGCAGGGGCACAGGCTTTCTTT.

Concerning this clonotype: The size of this beta chain means little, since it is a stray read in a library made for alpha chains. The rearrangement links TRBV12-3 or TRBV12-4 to TRBJ2-1; 10 bases align to TRBD2. The CDR3 is 16 residues long. The V segment lost 2 bases and the J segment 10 bases; nucleotides outside the gene matches: 11. The CDR3: CASSLFSGGAHNEQFF. The CDR3 DNA follows: TGTGCCAGCAGTTTATTCAGCGGGGGGGCCCATAACGAGCAGTTCTTC.

Notes on this clonotype: Because the library targeted alpha chains, this beta chain is an off-target read whose size means little. The chain links TRBV27 to TRBJ1-2; maybe TRBD1 (6 bases). The CDR3 totals 12 residues. V lost 5 bases and J 5 bases, leaving 9 bases between the germline ends. Germline V gene data show CDR1 as MNHEY and CDR2 as SMNVEV (reference sequence). CDR3 sequence (DNA): TGTGCCAGCAGTCCCAGGGGATATGGCTACACCTTC. The encoded protein is CASSPRGYGYTF.

This clonotype qualifies as medium-sized. Found in a library prepared for alpha chains, this beta chain is an off-target read, and its abundance has little meaning. This chain uses TRBV10-1 with TRBJ2-3; TRBD2 aligns across 10 bases. V dropped 5 bases and J dropped 2; count of bases not matched to a gene: 4. CDR1 and CDR2 (germline): WNHNN, SYGVQD (reference sequence). The CDR3 covers 15 residues. The CDR3 coding sequence is TGCGCCAGCAGTTCTAGCGGGGGATACACAGATACGCAGTATTTT. The encoded protein is CASSSSGGYTDTQYF.